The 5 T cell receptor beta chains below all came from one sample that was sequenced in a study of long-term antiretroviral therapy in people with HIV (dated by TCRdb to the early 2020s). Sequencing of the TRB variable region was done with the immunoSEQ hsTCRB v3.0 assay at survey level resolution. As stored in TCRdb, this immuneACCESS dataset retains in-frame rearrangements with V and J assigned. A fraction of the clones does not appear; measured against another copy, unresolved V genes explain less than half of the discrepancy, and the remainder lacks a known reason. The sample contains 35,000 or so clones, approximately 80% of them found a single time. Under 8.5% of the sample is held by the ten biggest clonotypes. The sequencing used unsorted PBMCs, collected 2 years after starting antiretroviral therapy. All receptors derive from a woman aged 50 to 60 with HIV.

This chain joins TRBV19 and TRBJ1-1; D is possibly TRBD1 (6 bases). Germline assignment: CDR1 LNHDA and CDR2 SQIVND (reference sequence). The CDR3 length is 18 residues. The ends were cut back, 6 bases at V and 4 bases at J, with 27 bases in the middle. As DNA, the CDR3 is TGTGCCAGTAGCCAGCAGACACAGGGATCTAGTTATGGCACTGAAGCTTTCTTT. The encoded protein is CASSQQTQGSSYGTEAFF.

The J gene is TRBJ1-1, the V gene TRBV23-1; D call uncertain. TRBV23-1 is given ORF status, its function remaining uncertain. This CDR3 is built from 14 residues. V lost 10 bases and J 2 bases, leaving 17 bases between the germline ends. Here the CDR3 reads CAIPRGRQNTEAFF. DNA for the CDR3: TGCGCCATTCCTCGAGGCAGGCAAAACACTGAAGCTTTCTTT.

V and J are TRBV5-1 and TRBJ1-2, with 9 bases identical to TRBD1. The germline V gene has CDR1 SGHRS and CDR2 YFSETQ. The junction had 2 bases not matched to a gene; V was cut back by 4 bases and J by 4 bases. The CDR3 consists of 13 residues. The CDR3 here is CASSPGQGYGYTF. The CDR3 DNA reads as TGCGCCAGCAGCCCGGGACAGGGCTATGGCTACACCTTC.

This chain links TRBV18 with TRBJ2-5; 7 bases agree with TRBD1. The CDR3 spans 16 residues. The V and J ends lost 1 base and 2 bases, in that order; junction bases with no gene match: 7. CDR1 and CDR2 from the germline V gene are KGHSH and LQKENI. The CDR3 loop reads CASSPLPIQGQETQYF. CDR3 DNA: TGTGCCAGCTCACCACTCCCCATACAGGGGCAAGAGACCCAGTACTTC.

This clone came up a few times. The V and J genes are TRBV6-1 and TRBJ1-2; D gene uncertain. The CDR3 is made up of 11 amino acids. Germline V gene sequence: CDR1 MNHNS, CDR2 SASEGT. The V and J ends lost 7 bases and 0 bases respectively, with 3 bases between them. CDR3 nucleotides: TGTGCCAGCACAGCTAACTATGGCTACACCTTC. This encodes CASTANYGYTF.